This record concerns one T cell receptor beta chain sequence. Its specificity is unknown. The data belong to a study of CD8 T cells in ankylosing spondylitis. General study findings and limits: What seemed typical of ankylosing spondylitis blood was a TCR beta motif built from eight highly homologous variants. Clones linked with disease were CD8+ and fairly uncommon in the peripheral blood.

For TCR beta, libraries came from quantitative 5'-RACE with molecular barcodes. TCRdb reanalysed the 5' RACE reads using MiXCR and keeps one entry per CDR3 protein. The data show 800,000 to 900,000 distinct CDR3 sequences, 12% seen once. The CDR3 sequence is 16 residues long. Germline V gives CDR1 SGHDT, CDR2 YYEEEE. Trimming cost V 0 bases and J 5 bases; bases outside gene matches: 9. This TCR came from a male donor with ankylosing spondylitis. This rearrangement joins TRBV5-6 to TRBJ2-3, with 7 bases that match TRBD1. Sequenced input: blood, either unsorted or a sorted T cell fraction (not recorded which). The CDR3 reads CASSLGRDSLLDTQYF. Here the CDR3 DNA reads TGTGCCAGCAGCTTGGGAAGGGACAGCCTCCTAGATACGCAGTATTTT.